The 20 T cell receptor beta chains in this list originate from one sample, sequenced in a study of cytomegalovirus exposure and HLA in healthy donors. This PCR relied on a set of 60 Vbeta primers and 13 Jbeta primers. Here immunoSEQ multiplex PCR was the method, and the copy in TCRdb shows in-frame clones only, minus some. There are 84,000 or so clones in the sample; approximately 88% occur only once, and 2% to 3% lies in the top ten. The sequenced sample was PBMCs. These receptors were taken from a woman in her forties or fifties in good health and CMV-seronegative.

This chain connects TRBV10-3 to TRBJ2-5; 9 nucleotides line up with TRBD1. The DNA end is a closer match to TRBJ2-7, so the J assignment may be wrong. The germline CDR1 and CDR2 sequences are ENHRY and SYGVKD. This CDR3 has 13 residues. The CDR3 is CATETGGSYEQYF. As DNA, the CDR3 is TGTGCCACCGAGACAGGGGGCTCCTACGAGCAGTACTTC.

This rearrangement joins TRBV4-1 to TRBJ2-2; TRBD1 agrees at 7 bases. In germline, CDR1 is MGHRA, CDR2 YSYEKL. V was clipped by 1 base and J by 6 bases; unmatched bases: 2. The CDR3 is made up of 14 amino acids. The CDR3 DNA reads TGCGCCAGCAGCCAAGTTACAGGGGCCGGGGAGCTGTTTTTT. Translation gives CASSQVTGAGELFF.

The rearrangement uses TRBV6-6 and TRBJ1-1, with 9 positions matching TRBD1. The CDR3 is 15 residues long. The germline CDR1 and CDR2 sequences are MNHNY and SVGAGI (reference sequence). Trimming removed 5 bases from V and 1 base from J; junction bases left unmatched: 5. DNA for the CDR3: TGTGCCAGCAGTAGCCTGGGACAGGGGAACACTGAAGCTTTCTTT. As protein: CASSSLGQGNTEAFF.

The genes are TRBV7-2 and TRBJ1-2; D gene uncertain. The CDR3 runs 11 residues. V was pared by 7 bases and J by 6 bases, with 9 bases between. CDR1 SGHTA and CDR2 FQGNSA come from the germline V gene. CDR3 in amino acids: CASTREHGYTF. The CDR3, as DNA: TGTGCCAGCACTCGGGAGCATGGCTACACCTTC.

This sequence joins TRBV4-1 and TRBJ1-1; D might be TRBD1 (6 bases). Per the germline V gene, CDR1 is MGHRA and CDR2 is YSYEKL. CDR3 size: 14 residues. Trimming cost V 8 bases and J 4 bases, with 17 bases left between them. The CDR3 DNA reads TGCGCCAGCGCTCCAGCACGGGGGGCCACTGAAGCTTTCTTT. Its translation is CASAPARGATEAFF.

This chain connects TRBV7-2 to TRBJ1-6; D not resolved. The length of the CDR3 is 12 residues. From germline, CDR1 is SGHTA and CDR2 FQGNSA. Trimming took 5 bases from V and 9 from J, leaving 8 bases between them. In DNA form, the CDR3 reads TGTGCCAGCAGCCCCTACGGTTCACCCCTCCACTTT. The encoded protein is CASSPYGSPLHF.

V usage is TRBV19 and J usage is TRBJ1-5; D call uncertain. Germline CDR1 reads LNHDA; CDR2 reads SQIVND (reference sequence). The germline V and J ends were trimmed by 1 base and 0 bases, with 4 bases remaining between them. This CDR3 comprises 14 residues. In nucleotides, the CDR3 is TGTGCCAGTAGTATAGGAGGTAGCAATCAGCCCCAGCATTTT. Its translation: CASSIGGSNQPQHF.

This sequence joins TRBV5-4 and TRBJ1-1; D gene unclear. This CDR3 has 14 amino acids. From germline, CDR1 is SGHNT and CDR2 YYREEE (reference sequence). Trimming cost V 4 bases and J 1 base, with 11 bases left between them. The CDR3 here is CASSPEAGNTEAFF. CDR3 bases: TGTGCCAGCAGCCCAGAGGCGGGGAACACTGAAGCTTTCTTT. Complete variable domain (other parts from reference TRBV5-4 and TRBJ1-1): ETGVTQSPTHLIKTRGQQVTLRCSSQSGHNTVSWYQQALGQGPQFIFQYYREEENGRGNFPPRFSGLQFPNYSSELNVNALELDDSALYLCASSPEAGNTEAFFGQGTRLTVV.

This clone was picked up a small number of times. The chain uses TRBV29-1 and TRBJ1-1, with D uncertain. Germline V gene data show CDR1 as SQVTM and CDR2 as ANQGSEA. CDR3 length: 9 residues. Trimming stripped 4 bases from V and 6 bases from J, with 3 bases between. The CDR3 sequence is CSVGAEAFF. In nucleotides, the CDR3 is TGCAGCGTTGGCGCTGAAGCTTTCTTT.

The V and J genes are TRBV27 and TRBJ1-6; D is possibly TRBD1 (6 bases). Germline V gene lookup returns CDR1 MNHEY and CDR2 SMNVEV (reference sequence). The CDR3 sequence is 15 residues long. Trimming pared 3 bases from V and 6 bases from J, leaving 12 bases between. This CDR3 is CASSFYREGNSPLHF. The CDR3 DNA follows: TGTGCCAGCAGTTTTTACAGGGAAGGTAATTCACCCCTCCACTTT.

In its sample, this clone was seen a few times. The chain recombines TRBV5-1 with TRBJ1-4, with 10 positions matching TRBD1. Germline V gene data show CDR1 as SGHRS and CDR2 as YFSETQ. V was pared by 4 bases and J by 3 bases, with 3 bases of the junction left unmatched. The CDR3 extends over 15 amino acids. DNA of the CDR3: TGCGCCAGCAGCGAAGGACAGGGGGCTAATGAAAAACTGTTTTTT. Its translation is CASSEGQGANEKLFF. Full variable domain (missing parts from reference TRBV5-1 and TRBJ1-4): KAGVTQTPRYLIKTRGQQVTLSCSPISGHRSVSWYQQTPGQGLQFLFEYFSETQRNKGNFPGRFSGRQFSNSRSEMNVSTLELGDSALYLCASSEGQGANEKLFFGSGTQLSVL.

This clone was seen only once. The gene calls are TRBV19 and TRBJ1-1, with D perhaps TRBD1 (5 bases). V was clipped by 5 bases and J by 1 base, with 17 bases between them. CDR1 LNHDA and CDR2 SQIVND come from the germline V gene (reference sequence). This CDR3 contains 16 residues. DNA for the CDR3: TGTGCCAGTAGTTCACGGGGGGGGTCTGGGAACACTGAAGCTTTCTTT. Protein product: CASSSRGGSGNTEAFF.

The chain couples TRBV9 to TRBJ2-7; D is unclear. The V end was cut by 0 bases, the J end by 4 bases, with 11 bases between. This CDR3 contains 14 residues. Germline V gene lookup returns CDR1 SGDLS and CDR2 YYNGEE. For the CDR3, the DNA is TGTGCCAGCAGCGTAGGTGCAGATTCTTACGAGCAGTACTTC. It translates to CASSVGADSYEQYF. Variable domain in full (rest from reference TRBV9 and TRBJ2-7): DSGVTQTPKHLITATGQRVTLRCSPRSGDLSVYWYQQSLDQGLQFLIQYYNGEERAKGNILERFSAQQFPDLHSELNLSSLELGDSALYFCASSVGADSYEQYFGPGTRLTVT.

The V call is TRBV30, the J call TRBJ1-3; 7 bases are a match to TRBD1. This CDR3 is built from 12 residues. Per germline, CDR1 GTSNPN and CDR2 SVGIG (reference sequence). The CDR3: CAVDRAGNTIYF. The CDR3 coding sequence is TGTGCAGTCGACAGGGCTGGAAACACCATATATTTT.

The J gene is TRBJ1-3, the V gene TRBV7-9, with a possible D match to TRBD1 (6 bases). V was shortened by 11 bases and J by 2 bases, with 13 bases between the two germline ends. This CDR3 region has 13 residues. Germline V lookup: CDR1 SEHNR, CDR2 FQNEAQ (reference sequence). CDR3 protein: CAVNRAPGNTIYF. The CDR3 DNA is TGTGCCGTAAACAGGGCGCCTGGAAACACCATATATTTT.

V is TRBV5-1 and J is TRBJ2-2, with D perhaps matching TRBD2 (5 bases). Germline CDR1 SGHRS, CDR2 YFSETQ. This CDR3 comprises 13 residues. The V end was cut by 1 base, the J end by 7 bases, with 8 bases between. The CDR3 sequence: CASSLRDLGELFF. In nucleotides, the CDR3 is TGCGCCAGCAGCTTGCGGGATCTCGGGGAGCTGTTTTTT.

J is TRBJ1-5 and V is TRBV19, with D perhaps matching TRBD1 (5 bases). The CDR3 is made up of 16 amino acids. Germline-derived CDR1 and CDR2 are LNHDA and SQIVND (reference sequence). Between the trimmed V and J ends, which lost 2 bases and 0 bases, there was a span of 11 bases. The CDR3 region has the DNA TGTGCCAGTAGTATACGACAGTACCTTAGCAATCAGCCCCAGCATTTT. Its translation is CASSIRQYLSNQPQHF. The whole variable domain, remainder taken from reference TRBV19 and TRBJ1-5, is DGGITQSPKYLFRKEGQNVTLSCEQNLNHDAMYWYRQDPGQGLRLIYYSQIVNDFQKGDIAEGYSVSREKKESFPLTVTSAQKNPTAFYLCASSIRQYLSNQPQHFGDGTRLSIL.

This clone was counted once. The gene calls are TRBV5-1 and TRBJ2-7; a possible D gene is TRBD1 (8 bases). Trimming removed 0 bases from V and 5 bases from J, with 12 bases in between. Germline V gives CDR1 SGHRS, CDR2 YFSETQ. The CDR3 consists of 14 residues. In DNA, the CDR3 is TGCGCCAGCAGCTTGGCTACAGGGGGGGACGAGCAGTACTTC. This sequence encodes CASSLATGGDEQYF.

The chain couples TRBV27 to TRBJ1-2; 9 bases line up with TRBD1. The trim removed 5 bases at V and 2 bases at J, leaving 12 bases unmatched. The CDR3 extends over 17 amino acids. Germline CDR1 and CDR2: MNHEY and SMNVEV (reference sequence). The CDR3 reads CASSAIPLGTGNYGYTF. The CDR3 nucleotides read TGTGCCAGCAGTGCAATCCCCCTAGGGACAGGGAACTATGGCTACACCTTC.

Comment on this clone: A read error may produce the germline difference seen at one junction end. This sequence joins TRBV18 and TRBJ2-3; 9 bases are shared with TRBD2. There are 16 residues in the CDR3. Per germline, CDR1 KGHSH and CDR2 LQKENI. CDR3 loop: CASPPLAGLSPDTQYF. The DNA of the CDR3 is TGTGCCAGCCCACCCCTAGCGGGGTTAAGTCCAGATACGCAGTATTTT.